This T cell receptor (beta chain) was identified during a study of blood T cell repertoires in COVID-19. Study in general: There were acute and convalescent COVID-19 samples, and they came from the United States, Italy and Spain. T cells, B-cell-depleted T cells, or PBMCs supplied cDNA or gDNA.

Sequenced by immunoSEQ multiplex PCR; TCRdb stores in-frame clones only, minus some. The sample has a few hundred thousand clones; roughly 90% are singletons. The sample taken for sequencing was peripheral blood. This sequence was found in a man aged 18 to 30 with active or convalescent COVID-19.

The chain's CDR3 is CASSPMMTGGEGYTF. Written as DNA, the CDR3 is TGTGCCAGCTCACCAATGATGACAGGGGGAGAAGGCTACACCTTC. J is TRBJ1-2 and V is TRBV18; 9 nucleotides agree with TRBD1. In germline, CDR1 is KGHSH, CDR2 LQKENI. Trimming removed 2 bases from V and 8 bases from J; junction bases left unmatched: 9. The CDR3 sequence is 15 residues long.